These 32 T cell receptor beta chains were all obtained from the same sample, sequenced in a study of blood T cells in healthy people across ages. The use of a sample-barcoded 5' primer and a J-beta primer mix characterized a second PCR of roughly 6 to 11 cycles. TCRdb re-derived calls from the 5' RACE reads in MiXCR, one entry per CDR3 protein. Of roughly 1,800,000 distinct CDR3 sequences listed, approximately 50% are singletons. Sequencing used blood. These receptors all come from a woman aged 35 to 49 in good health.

The CDR3, as DNA: TGTGCCAGCAGTACCGAGGACAGGGTGGATCAGCCCCAGCATTTT. Its translation is CASSTEDRVDQPQHF. This chain joins TRBV28 and TRBJ1-5; 8 bases are a match to TRBD1. There are 15 residues in the CDR3. Trimming removed 5 bases from V and 5 bases from J; junction bases left unmatched: 8. Germline V gives CDR1 MDHEN, CDR2 SYDVKM.

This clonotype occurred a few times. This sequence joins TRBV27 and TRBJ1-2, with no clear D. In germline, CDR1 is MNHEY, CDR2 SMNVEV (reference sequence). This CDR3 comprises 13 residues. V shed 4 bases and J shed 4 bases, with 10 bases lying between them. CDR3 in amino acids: CASSSDMSYGYTF. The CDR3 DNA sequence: TGTGCCAGCAGTTCCGACATGAGCTATGGCTACACCTTC.

The CDR3 DNA follows: TGCAGTGCTTCGGACAGGCCTTTCTCCTACGAGCAGTACTTC. Translation: CSASDRPFSYEQYF. The chain combines TRBV20-1 with TRBJ2-7, with TRBD1 identical over 7 bases. The germline gives CDR1 DFQATT, CDR2 SNEGSKA (reference sequence). The length of the CDR3 is 14 residues. The trim removed 5 bases at V and 0 bases at J, leaving 7 bases unmatched.

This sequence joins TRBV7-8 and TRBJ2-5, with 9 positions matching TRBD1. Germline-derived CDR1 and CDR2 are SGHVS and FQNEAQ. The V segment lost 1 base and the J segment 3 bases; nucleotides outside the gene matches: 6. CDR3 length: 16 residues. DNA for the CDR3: TGTGCCAGCAGCTTAGGACCCCGGGACAGGGAAGAGACCCAGTACTTC. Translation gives CASSLGPRDREETQYF.

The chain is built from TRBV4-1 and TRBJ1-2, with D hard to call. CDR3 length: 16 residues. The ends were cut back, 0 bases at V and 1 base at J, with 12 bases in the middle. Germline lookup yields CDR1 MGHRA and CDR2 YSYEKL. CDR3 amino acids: CASSQDIAGINYGYTF. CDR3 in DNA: TGCGCCAGCAGCCAAGATATTGCGGGGATTAACTATGGCTACACCTTC.

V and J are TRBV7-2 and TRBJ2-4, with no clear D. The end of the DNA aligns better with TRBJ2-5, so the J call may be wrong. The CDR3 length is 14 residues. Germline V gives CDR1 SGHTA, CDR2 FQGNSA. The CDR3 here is CASSLARSRETQYF. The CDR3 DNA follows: TGTGCCAGCAGCTTAGCCCGGTCGCGGGAGACCCAGTACTTC.

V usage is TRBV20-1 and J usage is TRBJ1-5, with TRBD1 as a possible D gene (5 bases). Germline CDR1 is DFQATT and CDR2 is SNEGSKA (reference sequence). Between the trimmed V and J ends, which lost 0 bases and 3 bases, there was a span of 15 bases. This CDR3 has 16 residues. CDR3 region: CSARDTLGGYNQPQHF. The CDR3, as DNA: TGCAGTGCTAGAGACACTTTGGGGGGGTACAATCAGCCCCAGCATTTT.

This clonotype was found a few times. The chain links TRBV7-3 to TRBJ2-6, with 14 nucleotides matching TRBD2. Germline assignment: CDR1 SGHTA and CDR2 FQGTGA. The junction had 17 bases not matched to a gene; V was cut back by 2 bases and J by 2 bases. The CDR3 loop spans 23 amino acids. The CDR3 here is CASSLSAHPGLAGALAGANVLTF. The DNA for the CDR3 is TGTGCCAGCAGCTTATCCGCTCATCCGGGACTAGCGGGGGCCTTGGCTGGGGCCAACGTCCTGACTTTC.

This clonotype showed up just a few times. CDR3 in amino acids: CASIRETGAYEQYF. The CDR3 nucleotides are TGTGCCAGCATCCGGGAGACAGGGGCCTACGAGCAGTACTTC. The chain recombines TRBV6-6 with TRBJ2-7; 8 bases are a match to TRBD1. J was trimmed by 2 bases and V by 7 bases; bases with no gene match: 7. The germline V gene encodes CDR1 MNHNY and CDR2 SVGAGI (reference sequence). The CDR3 sequence is 14 residues long.

The CDR3 DNA is TGCAGTGCTAGAGACCGCGGGACAGGGGTTTACTATGGGCAGTTCTTC. Its protein is CSARDRGTGVYYGQFF. The chain links TRBV20-1 to TRBJ2-1, with TRBD1 matching 10 bases. Losses at the gene ends were 0 bases for V and 12 bases for J; bases not matched to a gene: 14. This CDR3 spans 16 amino acids. Germline V gene lookup returns CDR1 DFQATT and CDR2 SNEGSKA (reference sequence).

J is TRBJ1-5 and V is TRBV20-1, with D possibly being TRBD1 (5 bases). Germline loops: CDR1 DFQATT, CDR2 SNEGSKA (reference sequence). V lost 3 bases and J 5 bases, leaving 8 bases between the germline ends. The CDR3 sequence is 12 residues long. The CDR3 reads CSARVGDQPQHF. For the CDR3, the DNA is TGCAGTGCTAGGGTGGGGGATCAGCCCCAGCATTTT.

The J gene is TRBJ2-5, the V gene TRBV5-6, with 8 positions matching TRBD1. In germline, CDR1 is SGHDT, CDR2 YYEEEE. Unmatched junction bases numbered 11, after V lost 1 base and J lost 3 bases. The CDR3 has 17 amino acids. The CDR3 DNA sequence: TGTGCCAGCAGCTTGCCGGGACAGGCGCCTAGGAAAGAGACCCAGTACTTC. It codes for CASSLPGQAPRKETQYF.

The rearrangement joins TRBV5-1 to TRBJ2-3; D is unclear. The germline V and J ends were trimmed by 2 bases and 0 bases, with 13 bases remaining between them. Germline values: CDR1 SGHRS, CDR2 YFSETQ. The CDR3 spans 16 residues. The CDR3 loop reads CASSLMTSPSTDTQYF. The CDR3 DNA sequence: TGCGCCAGCAGCTTAATGACTTCTCCTAGCACAGATACGCAGTATTTT.

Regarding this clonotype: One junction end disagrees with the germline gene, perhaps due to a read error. CDR3 amino acids: CASGLTTTGTGYNQPRHF. For the CDR3, the DNA is TGTGCTAGTGGTTTGACGACGACCGGGACAGGCTACAATCAGCCCCGGCATTTT. J is TRBJ1-5 and V is TRBV12-5; 8 bases map to TRBD1. Germline CDR1 is LGHNT and CDR2 is FRNRAP. This CDR3 is 18 amino acids long.

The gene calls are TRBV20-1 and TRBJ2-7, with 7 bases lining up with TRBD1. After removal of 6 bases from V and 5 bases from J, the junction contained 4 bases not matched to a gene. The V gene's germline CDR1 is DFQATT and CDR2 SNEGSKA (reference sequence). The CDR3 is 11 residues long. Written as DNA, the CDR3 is TGCAGTGCAAACAGGGGAAACGAGCAGTACTTC. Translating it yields CSANRGNEQYF.

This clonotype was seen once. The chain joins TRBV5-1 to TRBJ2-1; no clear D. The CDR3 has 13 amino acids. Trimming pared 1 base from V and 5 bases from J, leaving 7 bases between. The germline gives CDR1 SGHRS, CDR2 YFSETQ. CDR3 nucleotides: TGCGCCAGCAGCTTGCAGGCGAACAATGAGCAGTTCTTC. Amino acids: CASSLQANNEQFF.

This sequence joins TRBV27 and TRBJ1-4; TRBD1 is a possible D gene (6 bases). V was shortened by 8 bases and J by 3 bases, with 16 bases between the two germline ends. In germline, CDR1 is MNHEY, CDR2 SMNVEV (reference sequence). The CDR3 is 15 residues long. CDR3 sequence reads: CASGSQGLANEKLFF. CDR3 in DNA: TGTGCCAGCGGAAGTCAGGGGTTGGCTAATGAAAAACTGTTTTTT.

The CDR3: CASSSGGPLEEQFF. In DNA, the CDR3 is TGTGCCAGCAGTAGCGGGGGCCCCCTGGAGGAGCAGTTCTTC. V gene TRBV4-2 combines with J gene TRBJ2-1, with 9 bases matching TRBD2. Per germline, CDR1 LGHNA and CDR2 YNFKEQ. The ends lost 6 bases at V and 10 bases at J; junction bases unmatched: 10. This CDR3 has 14 residues.

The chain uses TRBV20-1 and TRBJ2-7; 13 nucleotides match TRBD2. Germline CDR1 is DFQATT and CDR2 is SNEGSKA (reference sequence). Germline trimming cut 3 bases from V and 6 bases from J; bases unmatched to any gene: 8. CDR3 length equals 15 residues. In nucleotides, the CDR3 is TGCAGTGCTAGTCCGACTAGCGGGGGGTTCGTCGAGCAGTACTTC. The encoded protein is CSASPTSGGFVEQYF.

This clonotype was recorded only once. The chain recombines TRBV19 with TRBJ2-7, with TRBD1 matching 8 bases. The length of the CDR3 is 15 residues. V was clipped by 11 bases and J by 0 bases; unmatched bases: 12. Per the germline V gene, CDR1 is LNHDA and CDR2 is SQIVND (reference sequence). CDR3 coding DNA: TGTGCCCGCCTACTCCGGGACAGGAGCTCCTACGAGCAGTACTTC. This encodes CARLLRDRSSYEQYF.

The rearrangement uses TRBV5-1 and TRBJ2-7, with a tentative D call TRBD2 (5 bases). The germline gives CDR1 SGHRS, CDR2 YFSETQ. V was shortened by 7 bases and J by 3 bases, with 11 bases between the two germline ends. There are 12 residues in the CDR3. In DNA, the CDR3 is TGCGCCAGCCCCAGCGGCGGCTACGAGCAGTACTTC. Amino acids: CASPSGGYEQYF.

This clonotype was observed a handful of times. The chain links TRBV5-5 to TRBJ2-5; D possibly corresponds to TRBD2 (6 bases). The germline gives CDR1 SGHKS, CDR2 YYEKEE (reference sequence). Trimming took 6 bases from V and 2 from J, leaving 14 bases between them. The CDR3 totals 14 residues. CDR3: CASKAAGPQETQYF. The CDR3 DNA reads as TGTGCCAGCAAGGCGGCGGGACCTCAAGAGACCCAGTACTTC.

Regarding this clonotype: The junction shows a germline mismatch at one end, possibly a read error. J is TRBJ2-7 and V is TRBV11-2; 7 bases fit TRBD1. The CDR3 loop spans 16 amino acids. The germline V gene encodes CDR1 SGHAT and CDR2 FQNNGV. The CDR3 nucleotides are TGTGCCAGCAGTTTAGATCTTAGGACAGGTTCCTACGAGCAGTACTTC. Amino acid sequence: CASSLDLRTGSYEQYF.

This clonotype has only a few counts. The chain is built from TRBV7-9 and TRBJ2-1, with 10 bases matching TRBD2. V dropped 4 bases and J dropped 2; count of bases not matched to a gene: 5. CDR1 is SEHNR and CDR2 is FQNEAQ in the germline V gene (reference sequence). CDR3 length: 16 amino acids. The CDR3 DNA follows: TGTGCCAGCAGCTCCACCGGGACTAGCGCCTACAATGAGCAGTTCTTC. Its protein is CASSSTGTSAYNEQFF.

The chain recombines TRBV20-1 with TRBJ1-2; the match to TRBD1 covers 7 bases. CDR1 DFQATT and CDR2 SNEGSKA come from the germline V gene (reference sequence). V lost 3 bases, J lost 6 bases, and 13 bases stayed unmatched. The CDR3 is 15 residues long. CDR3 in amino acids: CSASGAGGSSDGYTF. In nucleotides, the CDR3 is TGCAGTGCTAGTGGGGCAGGGGGTTCGTCTGATGGCTACACCTTC.

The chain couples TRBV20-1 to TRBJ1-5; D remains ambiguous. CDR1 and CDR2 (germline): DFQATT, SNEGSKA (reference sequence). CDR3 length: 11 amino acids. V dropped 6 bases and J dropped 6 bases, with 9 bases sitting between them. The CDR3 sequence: CSAADGQPQHF. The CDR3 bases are TGCAGTGCGGCAGACGGTCAGCCCCAGCATTTT.

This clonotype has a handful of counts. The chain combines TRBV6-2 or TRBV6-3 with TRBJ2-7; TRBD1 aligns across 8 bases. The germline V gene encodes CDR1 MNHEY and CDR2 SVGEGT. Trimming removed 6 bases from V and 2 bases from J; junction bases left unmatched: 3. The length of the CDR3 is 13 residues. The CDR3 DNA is TGTGCCAGCAGATCGGACAGGGCCTACGAGCAGTACTTC. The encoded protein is CASRSDRAYEQYF.

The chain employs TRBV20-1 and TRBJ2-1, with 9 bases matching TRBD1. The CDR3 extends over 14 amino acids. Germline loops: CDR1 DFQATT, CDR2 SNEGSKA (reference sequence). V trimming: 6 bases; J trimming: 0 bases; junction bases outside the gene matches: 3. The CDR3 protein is CSAMTGGSYNEQFF. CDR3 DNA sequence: TGCAGTGCCATGACAGGGGGCTCCTACAATGAGCAGTTCTTC.

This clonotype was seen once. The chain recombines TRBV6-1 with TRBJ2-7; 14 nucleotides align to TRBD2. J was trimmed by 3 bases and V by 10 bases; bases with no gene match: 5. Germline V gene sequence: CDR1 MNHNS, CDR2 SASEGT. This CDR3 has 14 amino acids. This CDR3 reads CAIRLAGGLYEQYF. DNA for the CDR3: TGTGCCATCAGACTAGCGGGGGGGCTCTACGAGCAGTACTTC.

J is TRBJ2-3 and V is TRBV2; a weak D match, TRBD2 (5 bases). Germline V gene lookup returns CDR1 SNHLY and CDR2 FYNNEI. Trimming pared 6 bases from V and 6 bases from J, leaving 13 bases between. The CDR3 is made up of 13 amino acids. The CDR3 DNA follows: TGTGCCAGCAGCCCGGGGTCCGAGGATACGCAGTATTTT. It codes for CASSPGSEDTQYF.

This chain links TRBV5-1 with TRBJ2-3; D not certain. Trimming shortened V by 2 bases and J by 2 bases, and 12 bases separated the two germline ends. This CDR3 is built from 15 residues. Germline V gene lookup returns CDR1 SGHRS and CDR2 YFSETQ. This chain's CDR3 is CASSFGRANTDTQYF. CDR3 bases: TGCGCCAGCAGCTTCGGTCGGGCTAACACAGATACGCAGTATTTT.

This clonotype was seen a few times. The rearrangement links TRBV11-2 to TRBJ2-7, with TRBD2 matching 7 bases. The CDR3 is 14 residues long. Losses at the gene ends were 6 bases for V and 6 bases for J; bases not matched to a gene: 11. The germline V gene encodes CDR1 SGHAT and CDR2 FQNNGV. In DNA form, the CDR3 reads TGTGCCAGCAGTCGACTTAGCGGGTCTTCCGAGCAGTACTTC. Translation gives CASSRLSGSSEQYF.